Presented here are 2 T cell receptor beta chains from one specimen sequenced in a study of beta chain features in type 1 diabetes. No cognate antigen is known for these TCRs. Every isolated RNA sample was fully reverse transcribed, so sequencing captured expressed TCRB transcripts. TCRdb's copy holds only in-frame clones and misses some; the assay was immunoSEQ multiplex PCR. The sample holds about 340,000 clones; approximately 13% are singletons and the top ten take roughly 0.015%. Findings and caveats of the study: For Type 1 diabetes patients, all four CD4+ subsets carried TCRB CDR3s that were moderately but significantly shorter.

Sequencing used naive CD4+ T cells from blood. Receptor source: a young woman with type 1 diabetes.

As DNA, the CDR3 is TGTGCCAGCAGCCAGAACTCTCAGGGGGATCAGCCCCAGCATTTT. It yields the protein CASSQNSQGDQPQHF. The genes are TRBV27 and TRBJ1-5, with TRBD1 identical over 7 bases. The V segment lost 6 bases and the J segment 5 bases; nucleotides outside the gene matches: 10. Germline CDR1 and CDR2: MNHEY and SMNVEV (reference sequence). The CDR3 is 15 amino acids.

This clone occurred a few times. The gene calls are TRBV7-9 and TRBJ2-3; TRBD1 aligns across 7 bases. The CDR3 runs 15 residues. V shed 0 bases and J 3 bases; nucleotides not matched to a gene: 3. Germline assignment: CDR1 SEHNR and CDR2 FQNEAQ (reference sequence). In DNA form, the CDR3 reads TGTGCCAGCAGCTTAGCGCTACAGGGGACAGATACGCAGTATTTT. Its protein is CASSLALQGTDTQYF.